The 27 T cell receptor beta chains presented below share a single source sample, sequenced in a study of blood T cells in healthy people across ages. A J-beta primer mix and a sample-barcoded 5' primer were used in a second PCR of roughly 6 to 11 cycles. TCRdb processed the 5' RACE reads anew with MiXCR; each CDR3 protein has one entry. Seen here are approximately 800,000 distinct CDR3 sequences, more than 45% observed once, and the top ten hold roughly 22%. Sequenced material: blood. These receptors were obtained from a man aged 25-40 years in good health.

This chain joins TRBV7-2 and TRBJ2-7, with D unclear. CDR1 is SGHTA and CDR2 is FQGNSA in the germline V gene. The V end was cut by 6 bases, the J end by 3 bases, with 9 bases between. The CDR3 is 12 residues long. The CDR3 reads CASRHSGYEQYF. The CDR3 DNA is TGTGCCAGCAGACATTCAGGCTACGAGCAGTACTTC.

This clonotype has more than one count but fewer than ten. The chain employs TRBV28 and TRBJ1-2; tentatively, D is TRBD1 (5 bases). Trimming removed 5 bases at V and 4 bases at J, with 14 bases between. Germline V gene lookup returns CDR1 MDHEN and CDR2 SYDVKM. This CDR3 region has 14 residues. The CDR3 sequence: CASSTIREIYGYTF. DNA of the CDR3: TGTGCCAGCAGTACCATCAGGGAGATCTATGGCTACACCTTC.

The chain joins TRBV19 to TRBJ1-5, with 8 bases identical to TRBD1. Germline CDR1 and CDR2: LNHDA and SQIVND (reference sequence). V was pared by 6 bases and J by 4 bases, with 8 bases of the junction left unmatched. This CDR3 comprises 15 residues. The CDR3 nucleotides are TGTGCCAGTAGACTCGACAGGGGAGTTAATCAGCCCCAGCATTTT. Translating it yields CASRLDRGVNQPQHF.

The table lists this clonotype with a few counts. The rearrangement joins TRBV29-1 to TRBJ2-7, with D possibly called TRBD1 or TRBD2 (5 bases each). The CDR3 has 15 residues. The germline gives CDR1 SQVTM, CDR2 ANQGSEA. V was trimmed by 3 bases and J by 0 bases, leaving 15 bases between them. The CDR3 reads CSVEEYTGTSYEQYF. Here the CDR3 DNA reads TGCAGCGTTGAGGAATACACCGGGACCTCCTACGAGCAGTACTTC.

The rearrangement uses TRBV6-5 and TRBJ2-3, with D perhaps matching TRBD1 (7 bases). The CDR3 has 16 amino acids. Trimming removed 6 bases from V and 0 bases from J, with 16 bases in between. Germline CDR1 and CDR2: MNHEY and SVGAGI. The CDR3 bases are TGTGCCAGCAGGGCAGGGGGACTGTTCAGCACAGATACGCAGTATTTT. As protein: CASRAGGLFSTDTQYF.

The chain uses TRBV6-5 and TRBJ2-5; the D gene is possibly TRBD1 (6 bases). The CDR3 is made up of 13 amino acids. The germline CDR1 and CDR2 sequences are MNHEY and SVGAGI. Trimming pared 4 bases from V and 5 bases from J, leaving 11 bases between. CDR3 nucleotide sequence: TGTGCCAGCAGTTCCAGGGGCTCGGAGACCCAGTACTTC. Encoded protein: CASSSRGSETQYF.

The chain uses TRBV2 and TRBJ2-1; D is uncertain. V lost 0 bases to trimming and J lost 5 bases, with 11 bases between them. Looked up from germline, CDR1 is SNHLY and CDR2 is FYNNEI. CDR3 length: 15 amino acids. The CDR3 DNA reads as TGTGCCAGCAGTGAAGCGCTTAGGTCCCACAATGAGCAGTTCTTC. Translating gives CASSEALRSHNEQFF.

The chain carries TRBV16 and TRBJ1-5, with D perhaps TRBD1 (6 bases). V lost 0 bases to trimming and J lost 7 bases, with 16 bases between them. The CDR3 is 16 residues long. Germline CDR1 reads KGHSY; CDR2 reads FQNENV. CDR3 sequence: CASSQSSGGTGQPQHF. The CDR3 nucleotides are TGTGCCAGCAGCCAATCTAGCGGGGGCACTGGACAGCCCCAGCATTTT.

The rearrangement uses TRBV25-1 and TRBJ1-1, with D maybe TRBD1 (5 bases). V lost 8 bases, J lost 4 bases, and 11 bases lay in between. Per germline, CDR1 MGHDK and CDR2 SYGVNS. This CDR3 spans 12 amino acids. The CDR3 loop reads CASGRGGTEAFF. For the CDR3, the DNA is TGTGCCAGCGGTCGTGGGGGCACTGAAGCTTTCTTT.

The CDR3 DNA is TGTGCCAGCAGCCGCGGGTGGGGAGAAGGCTACACCTTC. Its translation: CASSRGWGEGYTF. The V and J genes are TRBV28 and TRBJ1-2; D is unresolved. Germline loops: CDR1 MDHEN, CDR2 SYDVKM. V lost 6 bases and J 8 bases, leaving 16 bases between the germline ends. The CDR3 runs 13 residues.

Only a few counts were recorded for this clonotype. The V gene is TRBV12-3 or TRBV12-4, the J gene TRBJ1-4; D perhaps matches TRBD1 (5 bases). Trimming shortened V by 5 bases and J by 8 bases, and 12 bases separated the two germline ends. The CDR3 runs 13 residues. In DNA form, the CDR3 reads TGTGCCAGCAGTGCATGGGGCGACGAAAAACTGTTTTTT. Its protein product is CASSAWGDEKLFF.

In this sample, this clonotype turned up a few times. The V call is TRBV4-2, the J call TRBJ2-7, with a weak D call TRBD1 (5 bases). Germline CDR1 is LGHNA and CDR2 is YNFKEQ. There are 14 residues in the CDR3. The germline V and J ends were trimmed by 2 bases and 3 bases, with 11 bases remaining between them. The CDR3 coding sequence is TGTGCCAGCAGCCAACAGCAGGGCGACTACGAGCAGTACTTC. Protein product: CASSQQQGDYEQYF.

This clonotype showed up just once. The rearrangement uses TRBV2 and TRBJ1-1; 7 bases are a match to TRBD1. CDR1 and CDR2 from the germline V gene are SNHLY and FYNNEI. The ends lost 6 bases at V and 4 bases at J; junction bases unmatched: 2. This CDR3 comprises 12 residues. The DNA for the CDR3 is TGTGCCAGCAGACAGGGGAGCACTGAAGCTTTCTTT. Residues: CASRQGSTEAFF.

This clonotype was picked up one time. The chain has TRBV6-6 and TRBJ2-7; weak D call: TRBD1 (5 bases). This CDR3 comprises 11 residues. CDR1 MNHNY and CDR2 SVGAGI come from the germline V gene (reference sequence). Trimming removed 6 bases at V and 7 bases at J, with 10 bases between. CDR3 DNA: TGTGCCAGCAGCACCAGGGATGAGCAGTACTTC. It specifies CASSTRDEQYF.

This clonotype was counted ten times or more. The chain combines TRBV11-3 with TRBJ2-3; 14 bases match TRBD2. V was pared by 5 bases and J by 4 bases, with 5 bases of the junction left unmatched. This CDR3 region has 16 residues. The germline V gene encodes CDR1 SGHNT and CDR2 YENEEA. The CDR3 coding sequence is TGTGCCAGCAGCCTGGGGACTAGCGGGAGTGCAGATACGCAGTATTTT. It encodes CASSLGTSGSADTQYF.

The chain links TRBV5-1 to TRBJ2-7; tentatively, D is TRBD1 (6 bases). The V end lost 2 bases, the J end lost 3 bases, and 12 bases lay between the germline ends. The germline CDR1 and CDR2 sequences are SGHRS and YFSETQ. The CDR3 extends over 14 amino acids. CDR3 residues: CASSFTGIDYEQYF. The CDR3 DNA reads as TGCGCCAGCAGCTTTACAGGGATTGACTACGAGCAGTACTTC.

J is TRBJ2-3 and V is TRBV20-1; D is possibly TRBD2 (7 bases). V was cut by 5 bases and J by 0 bases, with 12 bases left in between. The CDR3 runs 14 residues. Per germline, CDR1 DFQATT and CDR2 SNEGSKA (reference sequence). CDR3: CSAAGAGSTDTQYF. In DNA, the CDR3 is TGCAGTGCTGCGGGGGCGGGAAGCACAGATACGCAGTATTTT.

The chain has TRBV29-1 and TRBJ2-4; 7 bases fit TRBD1. The J call may not be correct, given that the DNA end is closer to TRBJ2-7. The CDR3 runs 13 residues. Germline CDR1 SQVTM, CDR2 ANQGSEA. CDR3 DNA sequence: TGCAGCGTTCCTAGCCGACAGGGCTACGAGCAGTACTTC. Its translation: CSVPSRQGYEQYF.

CDR3 amino acids: CASSWGQGANYGYTF. In DNA form, the CDR3 reads TGCGCCAGCAGCTGGGGACAGGGGGCGAACTATGGCTACACCTTC. The rearrangement links TRBV5-1 to TRBJ1-2, with 12 bases aligning to TRBD1. V was clipped by 3 bases and J by 2 bases; unmatched bases: 2. The CDR3 loop spans 15 amino acids. Germline-derived CDR1 and CDR2 are SGHRS and YFSETQ.

This chain connects TRBV28 to TRBJ2-5; D uncertain. This CDR3 is built from 13 residues. With 8 bases removed from V and 1 base from J, the gap between germline ends came to 11 bases. CDR1 is MDHEN, CDR2 SYDVKM, per germline. Here the CDR3 reads CASRVALQETQYF. Written as DNA, the CDR3 is TGTGCCAGCCGGGTCGCACTCCAAGAGACCCAGTACTTC.

The CDR3 coding sequence is TGTGCCAGCCGCATTAGGAACCCGGGACAGGGTCAATCCGGGGAGCTGTTTTTT. Translated: CASRIRNPGQGQSGELFF. V and J are TRBV7-8 and TRBJ2-2, with 9 bases lining up with TRBD1. The length of the CDR3 is 18 residues. Germline V gives CDR1 SGHVS, CDR2 FQNEAQ. With 8 bases clipped from V and 6 bases from J, the junction kept 19 bases outside the gene matches.

The rearrangement uses TRBV6-1 and TRBJ1-1; unclear D gene. The CDR3 is made up of 12 amino acids. The germline V gene has CDR1 MNHNS and CDR2 SASEGT. Trimming cost V 2 bases and J 8 bases, with 9 bases left between them. CDR3 sequence (DNA): TGTGCCAGCAGTGAACTGGCAGCCGAAGCTTTCTTT. Protein product: CASSELAAEAFF.

This clonotype has a count of ten or more. This chain connects TRBV29-1 to TRBJ2-5; D ambiguous. CDR3 length equals 13 residues. The germline V gene has CDR1 SQVTM and CDR2 ANQGSEA. The ends were cut back, 5 bases at V and 0 bases at J, with 10 bases in the middle. CDR3: CSVQTVYQETQYF. The CDR3 nucleotides are TGCAGCGTTCAGACCGTGTACCAAGAGACCCAGTACTTC.

As regards this clonotype: The junction shows a germline mismatch at one end, possibly a read error. The chain links TRBV20-1 to TRBJ1-5, with D perhaps matching TRBD1 (5 bases). CDR1 is DFQATT and CDR2 is SNEGSKA in the germline V gene (reference sequence). This CDR3 spans 15 amino acids. The DNA of the CDR3 is TGCAGTGCTTATCAAGACAGTGGAAGAAATCGGCCCCAGCATTTT. This sequence encodes CSAYQDSGRNRPQHF.

As for this clonotype: An end of the junction differs from the germline gene, which may be a read error. The CDR3 region has the DNA TGCAGTGCTTCACACAGGGCCCTATCCTACGAGCAGCACTTC. This encodes CSASHRALSYEQHF. This chain links TRBV20-1 with TRBJ2-7; TRBD1 might be the D (6 bases). The length of the CDR3 is 14 residues. Germline CDR1 reads DFQATT; CDR2 reads SNEGSKA (reference sequence).

This clonotype was counted between two and nine times. The junction differs from germline at one of its ends, possibly a read error. The rearrangement links TRBV27 to TRBJ2-1; D unresolved. The CDR3 is 13 residues long. Per the germline V gene, CDR1 is MNHEY and CDR2 is SMNVEV (reference sequence). CDR3 amino acids: CASSVSPYNEQFF. The CDR3 DNA follows: TGTGCCAGCAGTGTATCACCCTACAATGAGCAGTTCTTC.

The rearrangement uses TRBV2 and TRBJ2-1; 7 nucleotides align to TRBD1. The V and J ends lost 6 bases and 3 bases, in that order; junction bases with no gene match: 2. Per germline, CDR1 SNHLY and CDR2 FYNNEI. The CDR3 contains 13 residues. This CDR3 is CASRGDSYNEQFF. The CDR3, as DNA: TGTGCCAGCAGGGGGGACAGCTACAATGAGCAGTTCTTC.